The T cell receptor (beta chain) under discussion was sequenced for a study of post-analysis software for immune sequencing data. Whole-study findings and limits: Compared against controls, patients with multiple sclerosis displayed significantly lower normalized Chao1 diversity. The authors found that F measure strongly co-clustered same-batch samples. A handful of TRBV segments were more frequent in patients than controls; TRBV5-6, TRBV5-1 and TRBV20-1 belonged to this group.

Each TCR beta cDNA library carried unique molecular identifiers. From roughly 1 to 10 million T cells, around 500,000 cDNA molecules were obtained. One entry per CDR3 protein, called by TCRdb with MiXCR from the PCR reads. The sample holds under 200,000 distinct CDR3 sequences, roughly 28% seen once. The CDR3 is 11 residues long. The germline gives CDR1 SGHVS, CDR2 FNYEAQ. V was pared by 1 base and J by 11 bases, with 8 bases between. This clonotype was counted a single time. Its antigen is unidentified. This sequence was found in a girl aged 2-17 years with multiple sclerosis. The rearrangement joins TRBV7-6 to TRBJ2-5; no definite D call. Input material: blood. CDR3 sequence: CASSLDSQQYF. In DNA, the CDR3 is TGTGCCAGCAGCTTAGATAGTCAGCAGTACTTC. Together with reference TRBV7-6 and TRBJ2-5, the CDR3 gives the full variable domain: GAGVSQSPRYKVTKRGQDVALRCDPISGHVSLYWYRQALGQGPEFLTYFNYEAQQDKSGLPNDRFSAERPEGSISTLTIQRTEQRDSAMYRCASSLDSQQYFGPGTRLLVL.